The 12 T cell receptor beta chains in this list originate from one sample, sequenced in a study of blood T cell repertoires in COVID-19. Clones were read by immunoSEQ multiplex PCR, and TCRdb kept only the in-frame ones, dropping some. Of 150,000 to 200,000 clones listed, roughly 90% were seen once; the top ten hold 2.5% to 3.5%. The sample taken for sequencing was peripheral blood. Every receptor here comes from a man aged 60 to 75 with acute or convalescent COVID-19.

The chain joins TRBV7-9 to TRBJ1-1; D is uncertain. Germline-derived CDR1 and CDR2 are SEHNR and FQNEAQ (reference sequence). Trimming cost V 5 bases and J 2 bases, with 12 bases left between them. This CDR3 contains 14 residues. The CDR3 reads CASSRLTGNTEAFF. CDR3 bases: TGTGCCAGCAGCCGATTGACGGGAAACACTGAAGCTTTCTTT.

V and J are TRBV19 and TRBJ2-7; tentatively, D is TRBD1 (7 bases). The V gene lost 7 bases and the J gene lost 4 bases, with 20 bases spanning the gap. There are 15 residues in the CDR3. The germline V gene encodes CDR1 LNHDA and CDR2 SQIVND (reference sequence). CDR3: CASKRQETGRYEQYF. The CDR3 nucleotides are TGTGCCAGTAAACGCCAAGAGACAGGGAGGTACGAGCAGTACTTC.

The chain couples TRBV5-1 to TRBJ1-1; 10 bases are a match to TRBD1. This CDR3 is built from 14 residues. CDR1 is SGHRS, CDR2 YFSETQ, per germline. The junction had 5 bases not matched to a gene; V was cut back by 4 bases and J by 5 bases. In nucleotides, the CDR3 is TGCGCCAGCAGCGGGGGACAGGGGAGGACTGAAGCTTTCTTT. Protein product: CASSGGQGRTEAFF.

V is TRBV25-1 and J is TRBJ1-6, with TRBD1 as a possible D gene (5 bases). The length of the CDR3 is 14 residues. Trimming removed 1 base at V and 10 bases at J, with 11 bases between. Germline values: CDR1 MGHDK, CDR2 SYGVNS. The CDR3 protein is CASSELAGRSPLHF. The CDR3 DNA reads as TGTGCCAGCAGTGAATTGGCAGGGCGCTCACCCCTCCACTTT.

This sequence joins TRBV28 and TRBJ1-5; TRBD1 agrees at 7 bases. The CDR3 loop spans 15 amino acids. With 4 bases clipped from V and 3 bases from J, the junction kept 6 bases outside the gene matches. The germline gives CDR1 MDHEN, CDR2 SYDVKM. CDR3 DNA sequence: TGTGCCAGCAGTTATAAGGGGGCCTACAATCAGCCCCAGCATTTT. Translating gives CASSYKGAYNQPQHF. Looking up the rest from reference TRBV28 and TRBJ1-5 gives the full variable domain: DVKVTQSSRYLVKRTGEKVFLECVQDMDHENMFWYRQDPGLGLRLIYFSYDVKMKEKGDIPEGYSVSREKKERFSLILESASTNQTSMYLCASSYKGAYNQPQHFGDGTRLSIL.

This sequence joins TRBV30 and TRBJ1-2; D remains ambiguous. The length of the CDR3 is 14 residues. Trimming removed 1 base at V and 5 bases at J, with 14 bases between. CDR1 is GTSNPN, CDR2 SVGIG, per germline (reference sequence). The CDR3 coding sequence is TGTGCCTGGAGTGGGGCCCAGACCGGTTATGGCTACACCTTC. This sequence encodes CAWSGAQTGYGYTF. Supplemented by reference TRBV30 and TRBJ1-2, the full variable domain reads SQTIHQWPATLVQPVGSPLSLECTVEGTSNPNLYWYRQAAGRGLQLLFYSVGIGQISSEVPQNLSASRPQDRQFILSSKKLLLSDSGFYLCAWSGAQTGYGYTFGSGTRLTVV.

This chain joins TRBV24-1 and TRBJ1-2; D uncertain. This CDR3 spans 13 amino acids. CDR1 is KGHDR, CDR2 SFDVKD, per germline. Between the trimmed V and J ends, which lost 3 bases and 4 bases, there was a span of 8 bases. CDR3 bases: TGTGCCACCAGTGATGGGCCTGGCTATGGCTACACCTTC. Translated, it gives CATSDGPGYGYTF.

The genes are TRBV27 and TRBJ1-2; D uncertain. Germline CDR1 MNHEY, CDR2 SMNVEV (reference sequence). The CDR3 loop spans 15 amino acids. Trimming left V 0 bases short and J 4 bases short, with 12 bases between. CDR3: CASSLSPILGYGYTF. CDR3 sequence (DNA): TGTGCCAGCAGTTTATCCCCCATTCTCGGCTATGGCTACACCTTC.

This chain joins TRBV6-6 and TRBJ1-2, with D tentatively TRBD1 (6 bases). V lost 6 bases, J lost 4 bases, and 18 bases lay in between. This CDR3 contains 15 residues. Germline lookup yields CDR1 MNHNY and CDR2 SVGAGI (reference sequence). CDR3 in amino acids: CASSKDSTPGYGYTF. In nucleotides, the CDR3 is TGTGCCAGCAGCAAGGACAGTACCCCTGGCTATGGCTACACCTTC.

The chain couples TRBV24-1 to TRBJ2-3; 7 bases fit TRBD1. V lost 0 bases, J lost 2 bases, and 4 bases stayed unmatched. This CDR3 has 16 residues. Germline CDR1 and CDR2: KGHDR and SFDVKD. This chain's CDR3 is CATSDLGTATTDTQYF. The CDR3, as DNA: TGTGCCACCAGTGATTTGGGGACAGCGACCACAGATACGCAGTATTTT.

The genes are TRBV19 and TRBJ1-5, with D possibly TRBD1 on 5 matching bases. V lost 6 bases and J 6 bases, leaving 12 bases between the germline ends. There are 13 residues in the CDR3. Germline assignment: CDR1 LNHDA and CDR2 SQIVND (reference sequence). CDR3 nucleotides: TGTGCCAGTAGCGGAGTAGGGGCTCAGCCCCAGCATTTT. Amino acids: CASSGVGAQPQHF.

Here the CDR3 reads CASSLMDGGAAEDTQYF. CDR3 coding DNA: TGTGCCAGCAGCTTAATGGACGGGGGGGCCGCGGAGGATACGCAGTATTTT. The chain has TRBV7-6 and TRBJ2-3; 8 bases match TRBD2. V gave up 2 bases and J gave up 6 bases; unmatched junction bases: 13. CDR1 is SGHVS and CDR2 is FNYEAQ in the germline V gene. The CDR3 runs 17 residues.